This TCR beta chain came from a study of blood T cell repertoires in COVID-19. Turning to the study itself: The study drew acute and convalescent COVID-19 samples from the United States, Italy and Spain. In each case, the material was cDNA or gDNA derived from T cells, B-cell-depleted T cells, or PBMCs.

Under the authors' procedure: Scientists estimated how many nucleated cells there were by amplifying reference gene primers. Some clones are missing from TCRdb's copy, which holds only in-frame ones; the method was immunoSEQ multiplex PCR. Clonal size and the V and J genes are those of that table, whereas D and trimming came from the DNA. The sample contains approximately 53,000 clones, approximately 88% of which appear only once. From germline, CDR1 is LGHDT and CDR2 YNNKEL (reference sequence). This CDR3 is 13 amino acids long. Between the trimmed V and J ends, which lost 3 bases and 3 bases, there was a span of 9 bases.

Sequenced: peripheral blood. The V call is TRBV3-1 (or the pseudogene TRBV3-2), the J call TRBJ2-7; D not certain. The TCR sequence derives from a human donor in a cohort sampled during active COVID-19. DNA of the CDR3: TGTGCCAGCAGCCATCCCCTTCTCTACGAGCAGTACTTC. Translating gives CASSHPLLYEQYF.